The clone carrying this T cell receptor beta chain was observed at least ten times. These data come from a study of Graves' ophthalmopathy and Graves' hyperthyroidism. Amplifying from RNA transcripts, the study obtained TCR beta CDR3 regions. In the first round, RT-PCR was carried out with HTBI primers, and a multiplex PCR formed the second round. Using its own MiXCR run on the multiplex PCR reads, TCRdb lists one record per CDR3 protein. Of 560,000 or so distinct CDR3 sequences listed, 35% to 40% are singletons. This CDR3 spans 13 amino acids. CDR1 SGHVS and CDR2 FQNEAQ come from the germline V gene. Losses at the gene ends were 5 bases for V and 5 bases for J; bases not matched to a gene: 6.

The chain carries TRBV7-8 and TRBJ2-7; 7 bases are shared with TRBD1. The clonotype was recovered from an adult man with Graves' hyperthyroidism. The sequenced sample was peripheral blood or thyroid tissue (not recorded which). CDR3 coding DNA: TGTGCCAGCAGCCGTAAGGGGGCGGACGAGCAGTACTTC. It specifies CASSRKGADEQYF. The whole variable domain, filled in from reference TRBV7-8 and TRBJ2-7, reads GAGVSQSPRYKVAKRGQDVALRCDPISGHVSLFWYQQALGQGPEFLTYFQNEAQLDKSGLPSDRFFAERPEGSVSTLKIQRTQQEDSAVYLCASSRKGADEQYFGPGTRLTVT.